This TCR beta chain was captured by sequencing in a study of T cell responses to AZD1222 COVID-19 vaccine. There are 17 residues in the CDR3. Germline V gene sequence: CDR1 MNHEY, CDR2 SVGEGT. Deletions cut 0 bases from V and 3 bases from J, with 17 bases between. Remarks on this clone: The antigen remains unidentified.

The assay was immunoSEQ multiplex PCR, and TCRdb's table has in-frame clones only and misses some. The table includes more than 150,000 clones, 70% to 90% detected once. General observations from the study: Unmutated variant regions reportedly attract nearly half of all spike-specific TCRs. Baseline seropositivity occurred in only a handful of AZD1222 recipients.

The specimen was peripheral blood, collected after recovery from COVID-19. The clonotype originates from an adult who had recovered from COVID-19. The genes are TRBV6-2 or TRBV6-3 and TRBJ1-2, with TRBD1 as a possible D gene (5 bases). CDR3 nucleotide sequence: TGTGCCAGCAGTTACTCCGGAGGGACCATTTATCACTATGGCTACACCTTC. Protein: CASSYSGGTIYHYGYTF.